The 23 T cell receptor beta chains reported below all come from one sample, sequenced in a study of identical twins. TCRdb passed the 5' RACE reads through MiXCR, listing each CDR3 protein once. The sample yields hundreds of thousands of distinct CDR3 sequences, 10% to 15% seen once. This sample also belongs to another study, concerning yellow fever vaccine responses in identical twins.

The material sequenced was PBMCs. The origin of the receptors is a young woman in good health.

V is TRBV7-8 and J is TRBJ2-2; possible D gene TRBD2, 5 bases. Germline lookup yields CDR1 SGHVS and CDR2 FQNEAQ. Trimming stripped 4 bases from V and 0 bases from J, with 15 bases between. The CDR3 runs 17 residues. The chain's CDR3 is CASSSRRAFSNTGELFF. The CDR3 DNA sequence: TGTGCCAGCAGCTCCCGGCGGGCTTTTTCGAACACCGGGGAGCTGTTTTTT.

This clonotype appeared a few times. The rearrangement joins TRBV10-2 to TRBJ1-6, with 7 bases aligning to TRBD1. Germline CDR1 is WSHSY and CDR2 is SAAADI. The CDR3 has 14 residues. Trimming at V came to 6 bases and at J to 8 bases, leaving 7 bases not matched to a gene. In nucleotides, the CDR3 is TGCGCCAGCAGAGCCGGGACAGACCATTCACCCCTCCACTTT. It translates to CASRAGTDHSPLHF.

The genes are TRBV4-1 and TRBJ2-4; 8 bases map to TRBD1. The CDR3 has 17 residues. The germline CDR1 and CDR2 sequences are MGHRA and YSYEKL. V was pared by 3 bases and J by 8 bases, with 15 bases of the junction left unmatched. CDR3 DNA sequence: TGCGCCAGCAGCCACCCCCGGACAGGGAACAGGTTAGACATTCAGTACTTC. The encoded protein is CASSHPRTGNRLDIQYF.

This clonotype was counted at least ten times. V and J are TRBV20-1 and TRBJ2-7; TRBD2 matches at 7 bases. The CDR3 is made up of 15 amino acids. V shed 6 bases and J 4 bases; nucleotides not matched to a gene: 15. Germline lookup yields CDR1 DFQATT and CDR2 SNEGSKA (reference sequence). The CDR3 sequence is CSAPGRTGGTYEQYF. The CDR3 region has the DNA TGCAGTGCCCCCGGGCGGACGGGGGGAACTTACGAGCAGTACTTC.

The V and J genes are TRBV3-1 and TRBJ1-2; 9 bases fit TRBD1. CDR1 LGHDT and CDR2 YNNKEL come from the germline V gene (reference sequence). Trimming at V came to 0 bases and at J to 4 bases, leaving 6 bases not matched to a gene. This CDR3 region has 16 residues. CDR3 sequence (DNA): TGTGCCAGCAGCCAAGAGGGGACAGGGAGGACCTATGGCTACACCTTC. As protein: CASSQEGTGRTYGYTF.

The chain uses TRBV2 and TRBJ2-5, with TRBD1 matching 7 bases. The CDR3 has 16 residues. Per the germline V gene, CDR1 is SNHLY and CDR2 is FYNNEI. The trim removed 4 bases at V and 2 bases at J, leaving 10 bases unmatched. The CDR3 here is CASSVVGQAVQETQYF. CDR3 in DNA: TGTGCCAGCAGTGTCGTAGGACAGGCCGTACAAGAGACCCAGTACTTC.

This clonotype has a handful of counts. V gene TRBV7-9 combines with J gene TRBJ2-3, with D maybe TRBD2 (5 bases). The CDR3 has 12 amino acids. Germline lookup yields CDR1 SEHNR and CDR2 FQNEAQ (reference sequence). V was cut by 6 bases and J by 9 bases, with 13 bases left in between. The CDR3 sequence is CASRPGSGTQYF. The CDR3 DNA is TGTGCCAGCAGACCCGGTTCGGGAACGCAGTATTTT.

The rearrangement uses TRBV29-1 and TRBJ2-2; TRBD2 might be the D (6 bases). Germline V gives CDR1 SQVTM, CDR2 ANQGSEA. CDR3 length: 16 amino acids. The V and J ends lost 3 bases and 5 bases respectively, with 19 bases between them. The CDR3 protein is CSVEGRGGDGTGELFF. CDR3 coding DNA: TGCAGCGTTGAGGGAAGGGGAGGAGACGGAACCGGGGAGCTGTTTTTT.

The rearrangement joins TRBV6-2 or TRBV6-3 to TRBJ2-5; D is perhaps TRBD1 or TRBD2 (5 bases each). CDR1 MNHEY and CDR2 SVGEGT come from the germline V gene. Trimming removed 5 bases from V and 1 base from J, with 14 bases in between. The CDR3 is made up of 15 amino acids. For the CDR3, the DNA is TGTGCCAGCAGTGACGGGACGGACACCCAAGAGACCCAGTACTTC. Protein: CASSDGTDTQETQYF.

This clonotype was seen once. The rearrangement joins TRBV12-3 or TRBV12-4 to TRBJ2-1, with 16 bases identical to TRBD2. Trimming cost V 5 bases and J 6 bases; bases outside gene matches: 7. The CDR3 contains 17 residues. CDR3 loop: CASSPGGLAGGPNEQFF. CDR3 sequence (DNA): TGTGCCAGCAGTCCGGGGGGACTAGCGGGGGGGCCCAATGAGCAGTTCTTC.

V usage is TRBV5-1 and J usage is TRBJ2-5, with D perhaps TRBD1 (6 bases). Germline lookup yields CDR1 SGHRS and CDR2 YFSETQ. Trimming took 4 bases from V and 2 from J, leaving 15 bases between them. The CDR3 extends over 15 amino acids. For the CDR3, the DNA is TGCGCCAGCAGCCCGCTGAGAGGGGGACAAGAGACCCAGTACTTC. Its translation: CASSPLRGGQETQYF.

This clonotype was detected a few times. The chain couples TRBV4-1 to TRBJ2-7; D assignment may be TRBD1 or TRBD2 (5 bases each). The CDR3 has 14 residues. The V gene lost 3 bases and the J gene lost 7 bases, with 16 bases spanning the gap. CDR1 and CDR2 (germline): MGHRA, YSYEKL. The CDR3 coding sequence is TGCGCCAGCAGCCAGCAATCGGGGCTTAGAGAGCAGTACTTC. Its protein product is CASSQQSGLREQYF.

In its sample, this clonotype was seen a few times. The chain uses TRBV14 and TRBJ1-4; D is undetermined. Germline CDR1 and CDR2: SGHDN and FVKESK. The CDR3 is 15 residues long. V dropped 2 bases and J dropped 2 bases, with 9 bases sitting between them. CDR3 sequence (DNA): TGTGCCAGCAGCCAATTGGGTACTACTAATGAAAAACTGTTTTTT. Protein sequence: CASSQLGTTNEKLFF.

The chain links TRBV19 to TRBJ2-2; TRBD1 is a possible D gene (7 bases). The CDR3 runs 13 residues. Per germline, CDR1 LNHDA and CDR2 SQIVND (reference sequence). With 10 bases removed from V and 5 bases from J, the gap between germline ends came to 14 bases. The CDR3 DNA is TGTGCCACGTTGACAGGGAGGACCGGGGAGCTGTTTTTT. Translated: CATLTGRTGELFF.

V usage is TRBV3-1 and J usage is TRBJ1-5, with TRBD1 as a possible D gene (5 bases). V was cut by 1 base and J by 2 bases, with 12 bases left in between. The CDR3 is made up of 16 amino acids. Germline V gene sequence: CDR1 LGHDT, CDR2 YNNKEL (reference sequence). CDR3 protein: CASSQASGMGNQPQHF. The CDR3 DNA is TGTGCCAGCAGCCAAGCCTCAGGGATGGGCAATCAGCCCCAGCATTTT. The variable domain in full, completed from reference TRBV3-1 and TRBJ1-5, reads DTAVSQTPKYLVTQMGNDKSIKCEQNLGHDTMYWYKQDSKKFLKIMFSYNNKELIINETVPNRFSPKSPDKAHLNLHINSLELGDSAVYFCASSQASGMGNQPQHFGDGTRLSIL.

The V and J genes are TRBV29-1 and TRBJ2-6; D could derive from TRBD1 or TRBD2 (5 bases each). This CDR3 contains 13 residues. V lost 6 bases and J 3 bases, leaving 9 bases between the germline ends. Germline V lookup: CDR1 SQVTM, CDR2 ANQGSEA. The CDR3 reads CSVRGSGANVLTF. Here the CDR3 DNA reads TGCAGCGTGAGGGGTAGTGGGGCCAACGTCCTGACTTTC. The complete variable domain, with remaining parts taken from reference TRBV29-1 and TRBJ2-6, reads SAVISQKPSRDICQRGTSLTIQCQVDSQVTMMFWYRQQPGQSLTLIATANQGSEATYESGFVIDKFPISRPNLTFSTLTVSNMSPEDSSIYLCSVRGSGANVLTFGAGSRLTVL.

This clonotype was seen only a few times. The CDR3 DNA reads TGTGCCAGCAGCTCTCTGGGAGGACGCTCGGGAGAGCAGCCCCAGCATTTT. This sequence encodes CASSSLGGRSGEQPQHF. The chain employs TRBV5-5 and TRBJ1-5, with no clear D. This CDR3 is 17 amino acids long. CDR1 and CDR2 (germline): SGHKS, YYEKEE (reference sequence). V lost 3 bases to trimming and J lost 7 bases, with 23 bases between them.

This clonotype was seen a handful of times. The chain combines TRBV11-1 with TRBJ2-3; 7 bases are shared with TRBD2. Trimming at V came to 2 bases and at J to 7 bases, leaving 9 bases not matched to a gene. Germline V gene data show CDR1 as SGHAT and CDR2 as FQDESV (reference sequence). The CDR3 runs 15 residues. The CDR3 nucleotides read TGTGCCAGCAGCTTATTCGGCGGGAGTGACTATACGCAGTATTTT. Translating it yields CASSLFGGSDYTQYF.

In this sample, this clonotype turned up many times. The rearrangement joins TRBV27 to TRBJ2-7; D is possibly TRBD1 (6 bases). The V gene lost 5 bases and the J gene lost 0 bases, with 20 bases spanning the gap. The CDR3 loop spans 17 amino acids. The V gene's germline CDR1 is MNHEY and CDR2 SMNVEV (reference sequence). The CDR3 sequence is CASSILMTGIVSYEQYV. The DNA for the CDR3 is TGTGCCAGCAGTATTTTGATGACAGGCATCGTCTCCTACGAGCAGTACGTC.

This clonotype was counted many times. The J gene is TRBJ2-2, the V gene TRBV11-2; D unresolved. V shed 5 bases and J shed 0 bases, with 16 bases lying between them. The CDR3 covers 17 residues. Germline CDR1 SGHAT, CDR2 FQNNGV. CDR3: CASSPRSWEANTGELFF. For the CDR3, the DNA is TGTGCCAGCAGCCCTAGATCGTGGGAAGCGAACACCGGGGAGCTGTTTTTT.

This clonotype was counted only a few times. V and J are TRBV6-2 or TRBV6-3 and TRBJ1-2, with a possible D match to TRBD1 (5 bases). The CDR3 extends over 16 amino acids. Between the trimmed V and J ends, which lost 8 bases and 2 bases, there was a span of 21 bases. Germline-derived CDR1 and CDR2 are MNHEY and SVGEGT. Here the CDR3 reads CASGFGTARANYGYTF. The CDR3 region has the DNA TGTGCCAGCGGGTTCGGAACGGCCAGGGCAAACTATGGCTACACCTTC.

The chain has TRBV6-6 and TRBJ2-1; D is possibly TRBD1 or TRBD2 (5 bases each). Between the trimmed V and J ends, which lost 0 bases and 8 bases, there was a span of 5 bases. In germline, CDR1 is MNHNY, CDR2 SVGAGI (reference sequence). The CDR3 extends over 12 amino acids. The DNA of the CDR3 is TGTGCCAGCAGTTACTCGGGGGATGAGCAGTTCTTC. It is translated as CASSYSGDEQFF.

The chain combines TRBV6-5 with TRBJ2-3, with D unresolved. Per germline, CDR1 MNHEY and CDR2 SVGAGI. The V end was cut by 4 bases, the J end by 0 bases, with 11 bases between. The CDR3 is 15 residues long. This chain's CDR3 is CASSSPRTSTDTQYF. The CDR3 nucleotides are TGTGCCAGCAGTTCCCCTAGGACCAGCACAGATACGCAGTATTTT.